The following is a T cell receptor beta chain sequence with its context. The antigen is undetermined. CDR3 length: 13 residues. Germline loops: CDR1 MNHEY, CDR2 SMNVEV (reference sequence). The V gene lost 5 bases and the J gene lost 8 bases, with 15 bases spanning the gap. The sample originates from a study of shared clonotypes between healthy human individuals. Using immunoSEQ multiplex PCR, the repertoire was profiled, and TCRdb retains in-frame clones only, with some absent. The sample lists fewer than 600,000 clones, 79% occurring once. Study results and caveats: It was anticipated that sequencing depth would influence how many clonotypes donors shared. Collection of samples was limited to blood; tissue repertoires likely differ.

The rearrangement joins TRBV27 to TRBJ1-2; D gene uncertain. This receptor was taken from a woman in her forties in good health. Some clones in this sample may be carry-over from other donors' samples. The sample taken for sequencing was PBMCs. For the CDR3, the DNA is TGTGCCAGCAGTCCCGCCGGGAGAGACGGCTACACCTTC. As protein: CASSPAGRDGYTF.